This T cell receptor beta chain appears in the sequencing data of a study of naive and memory T cell subsets. Ligated cDNA underwent four rounds of PCR with nested alpha and beta constant region primers and SP2. TCRdb reprocessed the 5' RACE reads via MiXCR and lists one record per CDR3 protein. The sample shows 57,000 or so distinct CDR3 sequences, 7% to 8.5% of them seen only once. The library had UMIs added by 3' ligation of an oligonucleotide to TCR cDNA. V was shortened by 0 bases and J by 5 bases, with 14 bases between the two germline ends. The germline gives CDR1 SEHNR, CDR2 FQNEAQ (reference sequence). The CDR3 is made up of 15 amino acids. This clonotype has at least ten counts.

The TCR sequence derives from a male donor in good health. The chain has TRBV7-9 and TRBJ2-7; D possibly corresponds to TRBD2 (6 bases). The CDR3 DNA follows: TGTGCCAGCAGCTTAGCCGGGAGTACTTTCCACGAGCAGTACTTC. It specifies CASSLAGSTFHEQYF.